The 14 T cell receptor beta chains given below trace back to one sample, sequenced in a study of control samples from healthy donors and cancer patients. The assay was immunoSEQ multiplex PCR, and TCRdb's table has in-frame clones only and misses some. The sample has 120,000 or so clones, roughly nine tenths seen once. Sequenced material: blood. The receptor source for this set is a man aged 50-60 years in good health.

This clone was seen a handful of times. The rearrangement joins TRBV7-6 to TRBJ2-1; tentative D call: TRBD1 (5 bases). CDR1 is SGHVS, CDR2 FNYEAQ, per germline. V lost 4 bases and J 6 bases, leaving 19 bases between the germline ends. The CDR3 is 16 residues long. The CDR3 reads CASSSRQSDYFNEQFF. Written as DNA, the CDR3 is TGTGCCAGCAGCTCCCGACAGTCCGATTACTTCAATGAGCAGTTCTTC.

J is TRBJ2-7 and V is TRBV2; TRBD1 aligns across 7 bases. The V segment lost 6 bases and the J segment 5 bases; nucleotides outside the gene matches: 10. The CDR3 has 14 amino acids. CDR1 and CDR2 from the germline V gene are SNHLY and FYNNEI. The CDR3 here is CASRGQSGLDEQYF. The CDR3 DNA reads as TGTGCCAGCAGGGGACAGTCGGGGTTAGACGAGCAGTACTTC.

The chain couples TRBV27 to TRBJ1-5; D is unclear. CDR3 length: 12 residues. V lost 6 bases to trimming and J lost 4 bases, with 7 bases between them. Germline V gene data show CDR1 as MNHEY and CDR2 as SMNVEV (reference sequence). CDR3 sequence: CASSGGNQPQHF. The CDR3 DNA sequence: TGTGCCAGCAGCGGCGGGAATCAGCCCCAGCATTTT.

There are a few counts of this clone. Additional DNA sequences in this sample encode the identical CDR3. The gene calls are TRBV5-1 and TRBJ1-4; the match to TRBD1 covers 10 bases. This CDR3 is built from 14 residues. J gave up 9 bases and V 3 bases, and 5 bases lay outside the gene matches. CDR1 is SGHRS and CDR2 is YFSETQ in the germline V gene. CDR3 in amino acids: CASSSGTGEQKLFF. In nucleotides, the CDR3 is TGCGCCAGCAGCTCCGGGACAGGGGAACAAAAACTGTTTTTT.

The chain links TRBV18 to TRBJ2-1; a possible D gene is TRBD1 (6 bases). Trimming removed 1 base from V and 6 bases from J, with 13 bases in between. Germline V gene data show CDR1 as KGHSH and CDR2 as LQKENI. The CDR3 runs 15 residues. The CDR3 spells CASSPQGVQSNEQFF. The DNA of the CDR3 is TGTGCCAGCTCACCACAGGGGGTGCAATCCAATGAGCAGTTCTTC.

This chain joins TRBV19 and TRBJ1-1; no definite D call. CDR1 LNHDA and CDR2 SQIVND come from the germline V gene (reference sequence). The CDR3 consists of 13 residues. The V end lost 4 bases, the J end lost 0 bases, and 6 bases lay between the germline ends. The CDR3 DNA is TGTGCCAGTAGTAAGGTCTTGAACACTGAAGCTTTCTTT. This encodes CASSKVLNTEAFF.

The chain uses TRBV3-1 (or the pseudogene TRBV3-2) and TRBJ1-2, with 10 bases aligning to TRBD1. Per the germline V gene, CDR1 is LGHDT and CDR2 is YNNKEL (reference sequence). V lost 1 base to trimming and J lost 3 bases; unmatched junction nucleotides: 5. This CDR3 has 16 amino acids. In DNA, the CDR3 is TGTGCCAGCAGCCAAGCGGGACAGGGGCTCCACTATGGCTACACCTTC. Amino acids: CASSQAGQGLHYGYTF.

CDR3: CASSAQGVPNTGELFF. CDR3 DNA sequence: TGTGCCAGCTCAGCTCAAGGTGTCCCCAACACCGGGGAGCTGTTTTTT. The chain links TRBV18 to TRBJ2-2; D gene unclear. This CDR3 contains 16 residues. Per germline, CDR1 KGHSH and CDR2 LQKENI. Trimming removed 5 bases from V and 2 bases from J, with 15 bases in between.

This clone was seen once. The V call is TRBV6-5, the J call TRBJ1-6; tentative D call: TRBD1 (5 bases). Per germline, CDR1 MNHEY and CDR2 SVGAGI. The CDR3 spans 15 residues. Trimming took 6 bases from V and 7 from J, leaving 16 bases between them. DNA for the CDR3: TGTGCCAGCAGCCGCTTTGGGGCACAAAATTCACCCCTCCACTTT. It codes for CASSRFGAQNSPLHF.

V and J are TRBV5-1 and TRBJ1-5, with D hard to call. With 2 bases removed from V and 6 bases from J, the gap between germline ends came to 9 bases. The CDR3 totals 13 residues. Germline V lookup: CDR1 SGHRS, CDR2 YFSETQ. CDR3: CASSLLLGQPQHF. Here the CDR3 DNA reads TGCGCCAGCAGCTTACTTCTCGGTCAGCCCCAGCATTTT.

The genes are TRBV7-2 and TRBJ2-1, with 7 nucleotides matching TRBD2. The germline gives CDR1 SGHTA, CDR2 FQGNSA. The CDR3 is 15 residues long. V gave up 2 bases and J gave up 3 bases; unmatched junction bases: 4. The CDR3 loop is CASSLPSGYYNEQFF. DNA for the CDR3: TGTGCCAGCAGCTTACCTAGCGGATACTACAATGAGCAGTTCTTC.

This chain joins TRBV9 and TRBJ2-5; no reliable D call. This CDR3 contains 14 residues. CDR1 is SGDLS and CDR2 is YYNGEE in the germline V gene. V was cut by 4 bases and J by 1 base, with 11 bases left in between. CDR3 protein: CASSPSSGQETQYF. As DNA, the CDR3 is TGTGCCAGCAGCCCCTCGTCAGGCCAAGAGACCCAGTACTTC.

The chain has TRBV5-1 and TRBJ1-6, with D possibly matching TRBD1 (5 bases). The V end lost 0 bases, the J end lost 8 bases, and 12 bases lay between the germline ends. Germline V lookup: CDR1 SGHRS, CDR2 YFSETQ. CDR3 size: 15 residues. The CDR3 spells CASSLETQGYSPLHF. CDR3 coding DNA: TGCGCCAGCAGCTTGGAAACCCAGGGTTATTCACCCCTCCACTTT.

The CDR3: CASTTGTGDNGELFF. The CDR3 DNA reads TGTGCCAGCACTACCGGGACAGGGGATAACGGGGAGCTGTTTTTT. V usage is TRBV27 and J usage is TRBJ2-2; 10 bases line up with TRBD1. V dropped 7 bases and J dropped 7; count of bases not matched to a gene: 9. The CDR3 contains 15 residues. Germline loops: CDR1 MNHEY, CDR2 SMNVEV (reference sequence).